This T cell receptor beta chain was retrieved from a study of regulatory T cells in long-lasting Graves disease. Broader study findings: Thyroid tissue went unexamined; only peripheral blood was analyzed.

This clonotype was counted only a few times. Its antigen is still unknown. Germline CDR1 and CDR2: DFQATT and SNEGSKA (reference sequence). The CDR3 runs 13 residues. The V gene lost 4 bases and the J gene lost 6 bases, with 13 bases spanning the gap. CDR3-region Arm-PCR and iRepertoire HTBI primers produced the TCR beta libraries. TCRdb analysed the multiplex PCR reads with MiXCR anew, one entry per CDR3 protein. The table lists 440,000 or so distinct CDR3 sequences, approximately 15% of them singletons, with over 15% in the top ten. Stated time point: newly diagnosed GD, antithyroid drugs for less than 3 months. PBMC RNA was the source of the TCR library. The data also belong to a second study, concerning T cells in Graves' hyperthyroidism and ophthalmopathy.

This TCR derives from a woman in her 30s with Graves disease. Sequences were derived from peripheral blood mononuclear cells (PBMCs), sampled at new diagnosis, from a patient treated with antithyroid drugs. This chain uses TRBV20-1 with TRBJ1-5; TRBD1 might be the D (6 bases). The CDR3 reads CSAMFGGTQPQHF. In DNA, the CDR3 is TGCAGTGCTATGTTTGGGGGCACTCAGCCCCAGCATTTT.